These 13 T cell receptor beta chains were all obtained from the same sample, sequenced in a study of cytomegalovirus exposure and HLA in healthy donors. 60 Vbeta and 13 Jbeta primers were used in PCR. The data were produced by immunoSEQ multiplex PCR, yet TCRdb's version contains in-frame clones alone and is incomplete. Altogether 75,000 to 100,000 clones are present, approximately 73% being singletons, with the ten largest covering about 3.7%. Sequenced sample: PBMCs. The receptors derive from a man aged 40-50 years in good health and CMV-seronegative.

The chain recombines TRBV14 with TRBJ2-7; D possibly corresponds to TRBD2 (5 bases). The CDR3 covers 15 residues. The germline CDR1 and CDR2 sequences are SGHDN and FVKESK. Trimming cost V 0 bases and J 5 bases, with 14 bases left between them. The CDR3 is CASSQDGIWGDEQYF. As DNA, the CDR3 is TGTGCCAGCAGCCAAGATGGGATCTGGGGAGACGAGCAGTACTTC. The full variable domain, rest sourced from reference TRBV14 and TRBJ2-7, is EAGVTQFPSHSVIEKGQTVTLRCDPISGHDNLYWYRRVMGKEIKFLLHFVKESKQDESGMPNNRFLAERTGGTYSTLKVQPAELEDSGVYFCASSQDGIWGDEQYFGPGTRLTVT.

The chain carries TRBV6-6 and TRBJ2-7, with D tentatively TRBD1 (6 bases). V was trimmed by 8 bases and J by 4 bases, leaving 15 bases between them. Germline assignment: CDR1 MNHNY and CDR2 SVGAGI (reference sequence). The CDR3 has 13 residues. CDR3 loop: CASHRAEEYEQYF. CDR3 in DNA: TGTGCCAGCCACAGGGCGGAGGAATACGAGCAGTACTTC.

The rearrangement joins TRBV2 to TRBJ2-1, with D perhaps matching TRBD2 (7 bases). The V end was cut by 4 bases, the J end by 10 bases, with 14 bases between. The CDR3 length is 13 residues. Germline V gives CDR1 SNHLY, CDR2 FYNNEI. The CDR3 loop is CASSVGEGGEQFF. The DNA for the CDR3 is TGTGCCAGCAGTGTGGGTGAGGGGGGGGAGCAGTTCTTC.

The chain couples TRBV10-3 to TRBJ2-7; a weak D match, TRBD2 (6 bases). CDR3 length: 16 amino acids. V was shortened by 0 bases and J by 9 bases, with 21 bases between the two germline ends. CDR1 ENHRY and CDR2 SYGVKD come from the germline V gene. The DNA of the CDR3 is TGTGCCATCAGTGAGTCGGAGGGTCGAGGAGTTGTCGCGCAGTACTTC. Its protein product is CAISESEGRGVVAQYF.

This clone was found a few times. The chain employs TRBV11-2 and TRBJ2-7, with 10 positions matching TRBD2. CDR3 size: 16 residues. V lost 4 bases and J lost 4; bases outside the gene matches: 10. Germline V gene data show CDR1 as SGHAT and CDR2 as FQNNGV. The CDR3 sequence is CASSSGAGLAIYEQYF. The DNA for the CDR3 is TGTGCCAGCAGCTCGGGCGCGGGACTAGCGATTTACGAGCAGTACTTC.

V gene TRBV5-4 combines with J gene TRBJ1-1, with 7 bases aligning to TRBD1. This CDR3 is built from 14 residues. CDR1 and CDR2 (germline): SGHNT, YYREEE (reference sequence). The V gene end was trimmed by 3 bases and the J gene end by 0 bases; junction bases not matched to a gene: 2. The CDR3, as DNA: TGTGCCAGCAGCTCTGACAGGGTGAACACTGAAGCTTTCTTT. It specifies CASSSDRVNTEAFF.

This clone was seen a few times. The chain joins TRBV7-9 to TRBJ1-4; 12 nucleotides align to TRBD1. The germline V gene has CDR1 SEHNR and CDR2 FQNEAQ (reference sequence). The CDR3 consists of 15 residues. V shed 1 base, J shed 7 bases, and the junction held 1 base outside the gene matches. CDR3 sequence reads: CASSLGGQGAEKLFF. The CDR3 bases are TGTGCCAGCAGCTTAGGGGGACAGGGGGCTGAAAAACTGTTTTTT.

This clone was recorded only once. The chain has TRBV19 and TRBJ2-2, with TRBD2 as a possible D gene (6 bases). Trimming took 1 base from V and 6 from J, leaving 15 bases between them. The CDR3 length is 16 residues. The V gene's germline CDR1 is LNHDA and CDR2 SQIVND (reference sequence). CDR3: CASSIVGRGRSGELFF. The CDR3 DNA reads as TGTGCCAGTAGTATAGTAGGACGGGGGAGATCCGGGGAGCTGTTTTTT.

This chain joins TRBV18 and TRBJ1-6; tentative D call: TRBD1 (6 bases). The CDR3 is 20 amino acids. Germline values: CDR1 KGHSH, CDR2 LQKENI. The V end was cut by 0 bases, the J end by 8 bases, with 26 bases between. The CDR3 coding sequence is TGTGCCAGCTCACCACCCCCCTTTAAGGGACAACGGCTTCGAGATTCACCCCTCCACTTT. Protein sequence: CASSPPPFKGQRLRDSPLHF.

J is TRBJ2-7 and V is TRBV6-1; unclear D gene. Germline-derived CDR1 and CDR2 are MNHNS and SASEGT. The CDR3 is 10 residues long. V was clipped by 6 bases and J by 3 bases, with 3 bases between them. CDR3 sequence (DNA): TGTGCCAGCAGACTCTACGAGCAGTACTTC. It translates to CASRLYEQYF.

This clone was seen only a few times. A much bigger clone sits one base away, suggesting this may be a read error. The rearrangement joins TRBV4-1 to TRBJ1-1, with D possibly TRBD1 on 6 matching bases. The CDR3 length is 15 residues. Germline-derived CDR1 and CDR2 are MGHRA and YSYEKL. Trimming pared 1 base from V and 0 bases from J, leaving 9 bases between. In DNA, the CDR3 is TGCGCCAGCAGCCAAGCCGGACAGATGAACACTGAAGCTTTCTTT. Its translation is CASSQAGQMNTEAFF.

The CDR3: CAWTTGAYEQYF. In nucleotides, the CDR3 is TGTGCCTGGACGACAGGAGCCTACGAGCAGTACTTC. The rearrangement links TRBV30 to TRBJ2-7, with D possibly being TRBD1 (6 bases). There are 12 residues in the CDR3. CDR1 GTSNPN and CDR2 SVGIG come from the germline V gene (reference sequence). The germline V and J ends were trimmed by 4 bases and 2 bases, with 9 bases remaining between them. The full variable domain, completed using reference TRBV30 and TRBJ2-7, is SQTIHQWPATLVQPVGSPLSLECTVEGTSNPNLYWYRQAAGRGLQLLFYSVGIGQISSEVPQNLSASRPQDRQFILSSKKLLLSDSGFYLCAWTTGAYEQYFGPGTRLTVT.

The V gene is TRBV4-1, the J gene TRBJ1-2, with no clear D. Per the germline V gene, CDR1 is MGHRA and CDR2 is YSYEKL. The CDR3 loop spans 14 amino acids. V was clipped by 3 bases and J by 8 bases, with 16 bases between them. DNA for the CDR3: TGCGCCAGCAGCCAGATGGAGGGAACTGGAGGCTACACCTTC. This encodes CASSQMEGTGGYTF.